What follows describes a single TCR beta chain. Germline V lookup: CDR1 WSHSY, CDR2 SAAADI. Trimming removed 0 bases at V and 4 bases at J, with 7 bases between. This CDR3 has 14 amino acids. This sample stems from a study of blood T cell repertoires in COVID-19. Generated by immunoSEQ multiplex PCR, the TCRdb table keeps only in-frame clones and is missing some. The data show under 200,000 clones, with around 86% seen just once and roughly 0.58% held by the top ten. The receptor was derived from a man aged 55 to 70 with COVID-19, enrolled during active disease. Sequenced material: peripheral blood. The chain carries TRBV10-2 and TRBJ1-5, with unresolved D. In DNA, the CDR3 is TGCGCCAGCAGTGAGTCGAACAGAAATCAGCCCCAGCATTTT. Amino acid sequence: CASSESNRNQPQHF.